Listed below are T cell receptor beta chains from one sample, sequenced in a study of blood T cells in healthy people across ages. From the 5' RACE reads, TCRdb called clonotypes with MiXCR, one entry per CDR3 protein. The sample includes about 1,600,000 distinct CDR3 sequences, 42% of them seen just once. Sample: blood. These TCRs come from a woman under 30 in good health. Both conserved end residues are part of each CDR3. The order of the fields is clone size, D gene, J gene, V gene, CDR3 protein, CDR3 DNA. D genes are given only for firm matches. Clone size is not always given. Where it is, it says once, few, many or a class for expanded clones.

abundance: few; d_gene: -; j_gene: TRBJ1-2; v_gene: TRBV29-1; CDR3aa: CSVEVGREGYGYTF; CDR3nt: TGCAGCGTTGAGGTTGGCAGGGAGGGCTATGGCTACACCTTC
abundance: -; d_gene: TRBD1; j_gene: TRBJ2-7; v_gene: TRBV4-1; CDR3aa: CASSQTGGPFSYEQYF; CDR3nt: TGCGCCAGCAGCCAGACAGGGGGCCCTTTCTCCTACGAGCAGTACTTC
abundance: many; d_gene: TRBD2; j_gene: TRBJ2-7; v_gene: TRBV12-3/TRBV12-4; CDR3aa: CASSLAGGVYEQYF; CDR3nt: TGTGCCAGCAGCTTAGCGGGCGGAGTCTACGAGCAGTACTTC
abundance: -; d_gene: TRBD2; j_gene: TRBJ2-1; v_gene: TRBV10-3; CDR3aa: CAIDAGGPGVSEQFF; CDR3nt: TGTGCCATCGACGCGGGAGGGCCAGGTGTGAGTGAGCAGTTCTTC
abundance: few; d_gene: -; j_gene: TRBJ1-2; v_gene: TRBV20-1; CDR3aa: CSAPHVGRGGGYTF; CDR3nt: TGCAGTGCTCCCCATGTGGGCAGGGGAGGCGGCTACACCTTC
abundance: few; d_gene: TRBD2; j_gene: TRBJ2-1; v_gene: TRBV30; CDR3aa: CAWGGRGSSYNEQFF; CDR3nt: TGTGCCTGGGGGGGGAGGGGTTCTTCCTACAATGAGCAGTTCTTC
abundance: few; d_gene: -; j_gene: TRBJ2-3; v_gene: TRBV5-1; CDR3aa: CASRTHSTDTQYF; CDR3nt: TGCGCCAGCAGGACACACAGCACAGATACGCAGTATTTT
abundance: few; d_gene: -; j_gene: TRBJ1-3; v_gene: TRBV5-1; CDR3aa: CASSLGTGTGNTIYF; CDR3nt: TGCGCCAGCAGCTTGGGAACAGGGACTGGAAACACCATATATTTT
abundance: -; d_gene: -; j_gene: TRBJ2-5; v_gene: TRBV29-1; CDR3aa: CSDRRDPTGETQYF; CDR3nt: TGCAGCGATCGCCGGGACCCAACGGGGGAGACCCAGTACTTC
abundance: few; d_gene: -; j_gene: TRBJ2-7; v_gene: TRBV5-1; CDR3aa: CASSDGGSSYNEQYF; CDR3nt: TGCGCCAGCAGCGATGGGGGCTCTTCCTACAATGAGCAGTACTTC
abundance: -; d_gene: TRBD2; j_gene: TRBJ2-1; v_gene: TRBV5-6; CDR3aa: CASSLSSSGTYYNEQFF; CDR3nt: TGTGCCAGCAGCTTGTCCTCTAGCGGGACCTACTACAATGAGCAGTTCTTC
abundance: few; d_gene: TRBD1; j_gene: TRBJ1-1; v_gene: TRBV25-1; CDR3aa: CASSVRGLAVAFF; CDR3nt: TGTGCCAGCAGTGTAAGGGGGCTCGCGGTGGCTTTCTTT
abundance: -; d_gene: -; j_gene: TRBJ2-5; v_gene: TRBV6-5; CDR3aa: CASSYSPTYQETQYF; CDR3nt: TGTGCCAGCAGTTACTCGCCCACCTACCAAGAGACCCAGTACTTC
abundance: -; d_gene: -; j_gene: TRBJ2-1; v_gene: TRBV4-1; CDR3aa: CASSQGRGSGPTNEQFF; CDR3nt: TGCGCCAGCAGCCAAGGGCGGGGTAGCGGACCTACCAATGAGCAGTTCTTC
abundance: -; d_gene: TRBD1; j_gene: TRBJ1-4; v_gene: TRBV12-3/TRBV12-4; CDR3aa: CASSYRDSNEKLFF; CDR3nt: TGTGCCAGCAGTTATCGGGACAGTAATGAAAAACTGTTTTTT
abundance: -; d_gene: -; j_gene: TRBJ2-5; v_gene: TRBV30; CDR3aa: CAWSWDIAETQYF; CDR3nt: TGTGCCTGGAGTTGGGACATCGCAGAGACCCAGTACTTC
abundance: few; d_gene: TRBD2; j_gene: TRBJ2-3; v_gene: TRBV4-1; CDR3aa: CASREGRATQYF; CDR3nt: TGCGCCAGCAGAGAGGGGAGGGCCACGCAGTATTTT
abundance: few; d_gene: -; j_gene: TRBJ2-7; v_gene: TRBV27; CDR3aa: CASTGSGDNYEQYF; CDR3nt: TGTGCCAGCACTGGATCAGGGGACAACTACGAGCAGTACTTC
abundance: few; d_gene: TRBD1; j_gene: TRBJ1-1; v_gene: TRBV10-3; CDR3aa: CAISPDRGLAFF; CDR3nt: TGTGCCATCAGCCCTGACAGGGGGCTTGCTTTCTTT
abundance: -; d_gene: -; j_gene: TRBJ1-2; v_gene: TRBV2; CDR3aa: CASGEAASYGYTF; CDR3nt: TGTGCCAGCGGTGAAGCGGCAAGCTATGGCTACACCTTC
abundance: few; d_gene: -; j_gene: TRBJ2-3; v_gene: TRBV11-2; CDR3aa: CASSPGHLFSTQYF; CDR3nt: TGTGCCAGCAGCCCGGGACACCTATTCTCGACGCAGTATTTT
abundance: -; d_gene: TRBD1; j_gene: TRBJ2-3; v_gene: TRBV5-5; CDR3aa: CASSRLAGQDTDTQYF; CDR3nt: TGTGCCAGCAGCCGCTTAGCCGGACAGGACACAGATACGCAGTATTTT
abundance: -; d_gene: TRBD2; j_gene: TRBJ2-7; v_gene: TRBV13; CDR3aa: CASSLEVGGITYEQYF; CDR3nt: TGTGCCAGCAGCTTAGAAGTGGGGGGGATAACCTACGAGCAGTACTTC
abundance: -; d_gene: -; j_gene: TRBJ2-5; v_gene: TRBV10-2; CDR3aa: CACQRQETQYF; CDR3nt: TGCGCCTGCCAGCGGCAAGAGACCCAGTACTTC
abundance: -; d_gene: -; j_gene: TRBJ1-2; v_gene: TRBV7-9; CDR3aa: CASSLVADTGYTF; CDR3nt: TGTGCCAGCAGCTTGGTGGCAGATACTGGCTACACCTTC
abundance: once; d_gene: -; j_gene: TRBJ1-5; v_gene: TRBV29-1; CDR3aa: CSVEDSGDQPQHF; CDR3nt: TGCAGCGTTGAAGATTCGGGGGATCAGCCCCAGCATTTT
abundance: few; d_gene: TRBD1; j_gene: TRBJ2-3; v_gene: TRBV6-1; CDR3aa: CASGRQGARDTQYF; CDR3nt: TGTGCCAGCGGCCGACAGGGGGCTAGAGATACGCAGTATTTT
abundance: -; d_gene: TRBD2; j_gene: TRBJ2-7; v_gene: TRBV20-1; CDR3aa: CSATRLALGDSYEQYF; CDR3nt: TGCAGTGCTACCCGACTAGCGCTTGGGGACTCCTACGAGCAGTACTTC
abundance: -; d_gene: TRBD1; j_gene: TRBJ1-2; v_gene: TRBV7-6; CDR3aa: CASSLGTGPHGYTF; CDR3nt: TGTGCCAGCAGCTTAGGGACAGGGCCCCATGGCTACACCTTC
abundance: few; d_gene: -; j_gene: TRBJ2-3; v_gene: TRBV25-1; CDR3aa: CASSDPGRYTDTQYF; CDR3nt: TGTGCCAGCAGTGATCCAGGGCGATACACAGATACGCAGTATTTT
abundance: -; d_gene: -; j_gene: TRBJ1-4; v_gene: TRBV4-1; CDR3aa: CASSQGTVSLEKLFF; CDR3nt: TGCGCCAGCAGCCAAGGAACCGTTTCCCTTGAAAAACTGTTTTTT
abundance: many; d_gene: TRBD2; j_gene: TRBJ2-3; v_gene: TRBV20-1; CDR3aa: CSAQTSGANTQYF; CDR3nt: TGCAGTGCCCAGACTAGCGGAGCAAATACGCAGTATTTT
abundance: -; d_gene: -; j_gene: TRBJ1-6; v_gene: TRBV27; CDR3aa: CASSKPGRGVALHF; CDR3nt: TGTGCCAGCAGTAAGCCAGGCCGCGGGGTCGCCCTCCACTTT
abundance: many; d_gene: -; j_gene: TRBJ1-2; v_gene: TRBV5-1; CDR3aa: CASSAGTVYGYTF; CDR3nt: TGCGCCAGCAGCGCCGGGACTGTCTATGGCTACACCTTC
abundance: few; d_gene: TRBD2; j_gene: TRBJ2-3; v_gene: TRBV19; CDR3aa: CASSTSGSVADTQYF; CDR3nt: TGTGCCAGTAGCACTAGCGGGAGTGTGGCAGATACGCAGTATTTT
abundance: few; d_gene: -; j_gene: TRBJ1-2; v_gene: TRBV6-5; CDR3aa: CASSPFGSSGYTF; CDR3nt: TGTGCCAGCAGTCCCTTTGGGTCTTCTGGCTACACCTTC
abundance: -; d_gene: -; j_gene: TRBJ1-6; v_gene: TRBV12-3/TRBV12-4; CDR3aa: CASRRKDSNNSPLHF; CDR3nt: TGTGCCAGCAGACGGAAGGACAGCAATAATTCACCCCTCCACTTT
abundance: few; d_gene: TRBD2; j_gene: TRBJ2-7; v_gene: TRBV6-5; CDR3aa: CASSIFTSGSSSEQYF; CDR3nt: TGTGCCAGCAGTATATTCACTAGCGGGAGTTCCTCCGAGCAGTACTTC
abundance: -; d_gene: TRBD1; j_gene: TRBJ1-2; v_gene: TRBV11-2; CDR3aa: CAITADRSNYGYTF; CDR3nt: TGTGCCATCACCGCGGACAGGTCTAACTATGGCTACACCTTC
abundance: -; d_gene: -; j_gene: TRBJ2-1; v_gene: TRBV12-3/TRBV12-4; CDR3aa: CASGGLGHNEQFF; CDR3nt: TGTGCCAGCGGTGGACTGGGCCACAATGAGCAGTTCTTC
abundance: -; d_gene: -; j_gene: TRBJ2-7; v_gene: TRBV5-5; CDR3aa: CASSPMIRDLSYEQYF; CDR3nt: TGTGCCAGCAGCCCGATGATCCGGGACTTATCCTACGAGCAGTACTTC
abundance: few; d_gene: -; j_gene: TRBJ2-3; v_gene: TRBV27; CDR3aa: CASRMTVTDTQYF; CDR3nt: TGTGCCAGCAGGATGACAGTCACAGATACGCAGTATTTT
abundance: -; d_gene: -; j_gene: TRBJ2-1; v_gene: TRBV7-2; CDR3aa: CASGPGSPINEQFF; CDR3nt: TGTGCCAGCGGACCGGGATCCCCAATTAATGAGCAGTTCTTC
abundance: -; d_gene: -; j_gene: TRBJ1-1; v_gene: TRBV4-1; CDR3aa: CASSQVIGNTEAFF; CDR3nt: TGCGCCAGCAGCCAAGTGATCGGGAACACTGAAGCTTTCTTT